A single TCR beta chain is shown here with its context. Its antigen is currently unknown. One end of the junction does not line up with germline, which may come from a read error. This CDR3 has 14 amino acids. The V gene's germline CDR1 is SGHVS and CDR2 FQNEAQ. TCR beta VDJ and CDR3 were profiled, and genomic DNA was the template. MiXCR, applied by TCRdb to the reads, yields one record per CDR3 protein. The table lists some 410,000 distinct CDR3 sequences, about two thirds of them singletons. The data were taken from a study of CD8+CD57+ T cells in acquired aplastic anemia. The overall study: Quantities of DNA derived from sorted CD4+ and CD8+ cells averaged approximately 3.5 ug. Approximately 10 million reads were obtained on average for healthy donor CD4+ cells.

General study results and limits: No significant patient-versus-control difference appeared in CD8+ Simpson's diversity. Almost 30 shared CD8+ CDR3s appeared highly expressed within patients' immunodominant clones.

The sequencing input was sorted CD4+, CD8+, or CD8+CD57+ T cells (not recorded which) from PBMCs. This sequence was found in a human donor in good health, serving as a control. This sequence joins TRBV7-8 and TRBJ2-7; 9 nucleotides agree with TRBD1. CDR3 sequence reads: CATSLQDRGNEKYF. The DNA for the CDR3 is TGTGCCACCAGCTTACAGGACAGGGGAAACGAGAAGTACTTC.